The sequence of this T cell receptor (beta chain) was determined in a study of control samples from healthy donors and cancer patients. Profiling relied on immunoSEQ multiplex PCR, and the TCRdb table lists in-frame clones only, not all of them. The sample consists of about 160,000 clones, 96% of them appearing once. Trimming at V came to 2 bases and at J to 5 bases, leaving 7 bases not matched to a gene. This CDR3 contains 15 residues. The germline V gene has CDR1 SGHDN and CDR2 FVKESK. This clonotype was obtained from a woman aged 25 to 39 in good health. This chain joins TRBV14 and TRBJ2-7; 9 nucleotides match TRBD1. The sample consisted of blood. CDR3 protein: CASSQNRGRGNEQYF. CDR3 nucleotide sequence: TGTGCCAGCAGCCAAAACAGGGGGCGCGGGAACGAGCAGTACTTC.